Detailed here is one T cell receptor (beta chain). This entry comes from a study of memory CD4+ T cells and cytomegalovirus serostatus. TCRdb keeps only in-frame clones here, not all; method: immunoSEQ multiplex PCR. The data contain around 25,000 clones, about 76% of them singletons. The sort gate was single viable CD3+CD4+CD8-CD45RO+ cells for memory CD4+ T cells. V lost 4 bases and J 3 bases, leaving 13 bases between the germline ends. Germline V gives CDR1 LNHDA, CDR2 SQIVND (reference sequence). The CDR3 runs 14 residues. The clonotype was recovered from an adult in good health and CMV-seronegative. Sequencing was carried out using memory CD4+ T cells from blood. The chain uses TRBV19 and TRBJ2-7; D might be TRBD1 (6 bases). CDR3 region: CASSTSTGHYEQYF. CDR3 DNA sequence: TGTGCCAGTAGTACTTCGACAGGCCACTACGAGCAGTACTTC.